These 12 T cell receptor beta chains came from one sample sequenced in a study of blood T cell repertoires in COVID-19. Assay: immunoSEQ multiplex PCR; the TCRdb copy retains only in-frame clones and omits some. Among around 180,000 clones listed, 80% to 90% were seen once. Specimen: peripheral blood. The receptors stem from a man aged 70-80 years with active or convalescent COVID-19.

CDR3 DNA sequence: TGTGCCAGCAGCCAGGACAGTTGGGGGGGCTACACCTTC. This gives the protein CASSQDSWGGYTF. The gene calls are TRBV14 and TRBJ1-2; weak D call: TRBD1 (6 bases). Germline V lookup: CDR1 SGHDN, CDR2 FVKESK. CDR3 length: 13 residues. Trimming pared 3 bases from V and 8 bases from J, leaving 13 bases between.

This clone was seen a handful of times. V gene TRBV29-1 combines with J gene TRBJ2-3, with 7 bases matching TRBD2. V shed 7 bases, J shed 4 bases, and the junction held 17 bases outside the gene matches. CDR3 length equals 16 residues. Germline V gene sequence: CDR1 SQVTM, CDR2 ANQGSEA. The CDR3 DNA reads as TGCAGCGCCAAATCCGGGACTATCATCGTTGCAGATACGCAGTATTTT. Its protein is CSAKSGTIIVADTQYF.

This chain uses TRBV4-1 with TRBJ2-7; 7 bases are shared with TRBD1. Germline loops: CDR1 MGHRA, CDR2 YSYEKL. The CDR3 extends over 15 amino acids. V trimming: 2 bases; J trimming: 3 bases; junction bases outside the gene matches: 7. The CDR3 coding sequence is TGCGCCAGCAGCCAATACAGGGGCGCGGGCTACGAGCAGTACTTC. Amino acids: CASSQYRGAGYEQYF.

The gene calls are TRBV7-2 and TRBJ1-2; D is undetermined. The germline V gene has CDR1 SGHTA and CDR2 FQGNSA. The CDR3 is made up of 14 amino acids. V was cut by 5 bases and J by 0 bases, with 10 bases left in between. The CDR3 DNA reads as TGTGCCAGCAGCGAGGCGTCCTCTAACTATGGCTACACCTTC. It yields the protein CASSEASSNYGYTF.

The gene calls are TRBV10-3 and TRBJ1-4; no definite D call. Germline CDR1 ENHRY, CDR2 SYGVKD. This CDR3 contains 16 residues. The V gene lost 0 bases and the J gene lost 2 bases, with 10 bases spanning the gap. In DNA, the CDR3 is TGTGCCATCAGTGAGTCACGGGGAGGCACTAATGAAAAACTGTTTTTT. Amino acids: CAISESRGGTNEKLFF.

The V gene is TRBV7-9, the J gene TRBJ2-2, with D tentatively TRBD2 (6 bases). V was shortened by 5 bases and J by 4 bases, with 20 bases between the two germline ends. Germline assignment: CDR1 SEHNR and CDR2 FQNEAQ (reference sequence). The CDR3 loop spans 17 amino acids. The CDR3 spells CASSPPTEGSSTGELFF. The CDR3 nucleotides are TGTGCCAGCAGCCCGCCTACGGAGGGGAGTTCCACCGGGGAGCTGTTTTTT.

The chain carries TRBV7-9 and TRBJ2-3, with TRBD2 identical over 9 bases. After removal of 1 base from V and 3 bases from J, the junction contained 11 bases not matched to a gene. CDR3 length: 18 amino acids. CDR1 and CDR2 (germline): SEHNR, FQNEAQ (reference sequence). The CDR3 nucleotides are TGTGCCAGCAGCTTAGGTCAAGTCGGGCGGGGGGGAACAGATACGCAGTATTTT. Its translation is CASSLGQVGRGGTDTQYF. Full variable domain (remainder filled in from reference TRBV7-9 and TRBJ2-3): DTGVSQNPRHKITKRGQNVTFRCDPISEHNRLYWYRQTLGQGPEFLTYFQNEAQLEKSRLLSDRFSAERPKGSFSTLEIQRTEQGDSAMYLCASSLGQVGRGGTDTQYFGPGTRLTVL.

The CDR3 loop reads CASSQSGTSGSNTGELFF. CDR3 nucleotide sequence: TGCGCCAGCAGCCAAAGCGGGACTAGCGGCTCTAACACCGGGGAGCTGTTTTTT. The chain is built from TRBV4-3 and TRBJ2-2, with 11 bases aligning to TRBD2. CDR1 is LGHNA, CDR2 YSLEER, per germline. With V trimmed by 2 bases and J by 2 bases, 7 bases remained unmatched. The CDR3 totals 18 residues.

The V call is TRBV19, the J call TRBJ1-5; TRBD1 is a possible D gene (6 bases). The CDR3 length is 16 residues. Germline CDR1 LNHDA, CDR2 SQIVND (reference sequence). Trimming pared 3 bases from V and 6 bases from J, leaving 18 bases between. CDR3 sequence reads: CASSIWGRGEGQPQHF. CDR3 DNA: TGTGCCAGTAGTATCTGGGGCAGGGGAGAGGGTCAGCCCCAGCATTTT. Combining the CDR3 with reference TRBV19 and TRBJ1-5 gives the whole variable domain DGGITQSPKYLFRKEGQNVTLSCEQNLNHDAMYWYRQDPGQGLRLIYYSQIVNDFQKGDIAEGYSVSREKKESFPLTVTSAQKNPTAFYLCASSIWGRGEGQPQHFGDGTRLSIL.

The chain joins TRBV18 to TRBJ1-1; D gene uncertain. This CDR3 is 17 amino acids long. Trimming left V 2 bases short and J 3 bases short, with 19 bases between. Germline CDR1 is KGHSH and CDR2 is LQKENI. This chain's CDR3 is CASSPISGFGVDTEAFF. DNA of the CDR3: TGTGCCAGCTCACCAATCTCGGGGTTCGGGGTTGACACTGAAGCTTTCTTT. Full variable domain (outside the CDR3, taken from reference TRBV18 and TRBJ1-1): NAGVMQNPRHLVRRRGQEARLRCSPMKGHSHVYWYRQLPEEGLKFMVYLQKENIIDESGMPKERFSAEFPKEGPSILRIQQVVRGDSAAYFCASSPISGFGVDTEAFFGQGTRLTVV.

The chain links TRBV6-2 or TRBV6-3 to TRBJ2-1; 9 bases fit TRBD1. Germline loops: CDR1 MNHEY, CDR2 SVGEGT. With V trimmed by 3 bases and J by 9 bases, 9 bases remained unmatched. The CDR3 spans 15 residues. The CDR3 DNA follows: TGTGCCAGCAGTTATGGGGGACAGGGCTCGGGTGAGCAGTTCTTC. It translates to CASSYGGQGSGEQFF.

The chain is built from TRBV4-3 and TRBJ2-3; TRBD1 might be the D (6 bases). Trimming pared 2 bases from V and 6 bases from J, leaving 18 bases between. The CDR3 loop spans 16 amino acids. Looked up from germline, CDR1 is LGHNA and CDR2 is YSLEER. The CDR3 coding sequence is TGCGCCAGCAGCCAACTGGGTGGGCAGGGGCTGGATACGCAGTATTTT. It is translated as CASSQLGGQGLDTQYF.